A selection of T cell receptor beta chains follows, all from one sample in a study of shared clonotypes between healthy human individuals. Some clones are missing from TCRdb's copy, which holds only in-frame ones; the method was immunoSEQ multiplex PCR. The table includes hundreds of thousands of clones, roughly three quarters detected once. Sequencing was performed on PBMCs. These receptors all come from a woman aged 40 to 50 in good health. Some clones in this sample may be carry-over from other donors' samples. Both conserved end residues are part of each CDR3. The D gene is left open where the match is weak. Size is omitted from some rows. Given values are once, few, many or a class for expanded clones.

CDR3aa: CASSQRDRGWANTEAFF
CDR3nt: TGTGCCAGCAGTCAACGAGACAGGGGGTGGGCGAACACTGAAGCTTTCTTT
len: 17
abundance: -
d_gene: TRBD1
j_gene: TRBJ1-1
v_gene: TRBV28

CDR3aa: CASSPGGGRGEQYF
CDR3nt: TGTGCCAGCAGCCCCGGGGGCGGCCGGGGGGAGCAGTACTTC
len: 14
abundance: few
d_gene: -
j_gene: TRBJ2-7
v_gene: TRBV7-9

CDR3aa: CASSYGFGGRGRSEQYF
CDR3nt: TGTGCCAGCAGTTACGGTTTCGGCGGGAGAGGGCGGAGCGAGCAGTACTTC
len: 17
abundance: -
d_gene: TRBD2
j_gene: TRBJ2-7
v_gene: TRBV27

CDR3aa: CASSPNTSGLRFF
CDR3nt: TGTGCCAGCAGTCCCAACACTAGCGGTCTCAGGTTCTTC
len: 13
abundance: many
d_gene: TRBD2
j_gene: TRBJ2-1
v_gene: TRBV6-5

CDR3aa: CASSLQGGVNYGYTF
CDR3nt: TGTGCCAGTAGTCTTCAGGGGGGAGTTAACTATGGCTACACCTTC
len: 15
abundance: -
d_gene: TRBD1
j_gene: TRBJ1-2
v_gene: TRBV19

CDR3aa: CAWSVGKTYEQYF
CDR3nt: TGTGCCTGGAGTGTCGGTAAGACCTACGAGCAGTACTTC
len: 13
abundance: -
d_gene: -
j_gene: TRBJ2-7
v_gene: TRBV30

CDR3aa: CSVGTGQMNYEQYF
CDR3nt: TGCAGCGTGGGGACGGGACAAATGAACTACGAGCAGTACTTC
len: 14
abundance: -
d_gene: -
j_gene: TRBJ2-7
v_gene: TRBV29-1

CDR3aa: CATSRDGTDQETQYF
CDR3nt: TGTGCCACCAGCAGAGATGGGACAGACCAAGAGACCCAGTACTTC
len: 15
abundance: -
d_gene: TRBD1
j_gene: TRBJ2-5
v_gene: TRBV15

CDR3aa: CASSLEGVGANVLTF
CDR3nt: TGCGCCAGCAGCTTGGAAGGGGTTGGGGCCAACGTCCTGACTTTC
len: 15
abundance: few
d_gene: -
j_gene: TRBJ2-6
v_gene: TRBV5-1

CDR3aa: CASIDRGITDTQYF
CDR3nt: TGCGCCAGCATAGACAGGGGTATCACAGATACGCAGTATTTT
len: 14
abundance: -
d_gene: TRBD1
j_gene: TRBJ2-3
v_gene: TRBV5-1

CDR3aa: CASSFTGDFPYEQYF
CDR3nt: TGTGCCAGCAGTTTTACCGGGGACTTCCCCTACGAGCAGTACTTC
len: 15
abundance: few
d_gene: -
j_gene: TRBJ2-7
v_gene: TRBV27

CDR3aa: CASSLGLAGKGSYNEQFF
CDR3nt: TGTGCCAGCAGTTTAGGACTAGCGGGAAAGGGCTCCTACAATGAGCAGTTCTTC
len: 18
abundance: -
d_gene: TRBD2
j_gene: TRBJ2-1
v_gene: TRBV27

CDR3aa: CASSRGTSNTGELFF
CDR3nt: TGCGCCAGCAGTAGGGGGACTTCGAACACCGGGGAGCTGTTTTTT
len: 15
abundance: -
d_gene: -
j_gene: TRBJ2-2
v_gene: TRBV5-1

CDR3aa: CASSPRTGGNEQFF
CDR3nt: TGTGCCAGCAGCCCCCGGACAGGGGGGAATGAGCAGTTCTTC
len: 14
abundance: -
d_gene: TRBD1
j_gene: TRBJ2-1
v_gene: TRBV5-4

CDR3aa: CASSPGLAGGPYEQYF
CDR3nt: TGTGCCAGCAGCCCGGGACTAGCGGGAGGGCCCTACGAGCAGTACTTC
len: 16
abundance: -
d_gene: TRBD2
j_gene: TRBJ2-7
v_gene: TRBV2

CDR3aa: CASSQGQGGYGYTF
CDR3nt: TGCGCCAGCAGCCAAGGACAGGGAGGCTATGGCTACACCTTC
len: 14
abundance: -
d_gene: TRBD1
j_gene: TRBJ1-2
v_gene: TRBV4-3

CDR3aa: CASSYSRCEQYF
CDR3nt: TGTGCCAGCAGTTACTCGCGGTGCGAGCAGTACTTC
len: 12
abundance: -
d_gene: -
j_gene: TRBJ2-7
v_gene: TRBV6-5

CDR3aa: CASSLPTLAGGGNEQFF
CDR3nt: TGTGCCAGCAGTCTGCCTACACTAGCGGGAGGGGGCAATGAGCAGTTCTTC
len: 17
abundance: -
d_gene: TRBD2
j_gene: TRBJ2-1
v_gene: TRBV28

CDR3aa: CASSPSWPSGNNEQFF
CDR3nt: TGTGCCAGCAGCCCTTCTTGGCCTAGCGGGAACAATGAGCAGTTCTTC
len: 16
abundance: -
d_gene: TRBD2
j_gene: TRBJ2-1
v_gene: TRBV7-9

CDR3aa: CASKSADYQETQYF
CDR3nt: TGTGCCAGCAAATCCGCGGACTATCAAGAGACCCAGTACTTC
len: 14
abundance: -
d_gene: -
j_gene: TRBJ2-5
v_gene: TRBV6-5

CDR3aa: CASSPLSSGSTDTQYF
CDR3nt: TGTGCCAGCAGCCCCCTATCTAGCGGGAGCACAGATACGCAGTATTTT
len: 16
abundance: few
d_gene: TRBD2
j_gene: TRBJ2-3
v_gene: TRBV7-7

CDR3aa: CASSPPGTSGSREQYF
CDR3nt: TGTGCCAGCAGTCCGCCCGGGACTAGCGGGAGTCGCGAGCAGTACTTC
len: 16
abundance: many
d_gene: TRBD2
j_gene: TRBJ2-7
v_gene: TRBV28

CDR3aa: CASSEGTNEQFF
CDR3nt: TGTGCCAGCAGTGAGGGGACAAATGAGCAGTTCTTC
len: 12
abundance: -
d_gene: -
j_gene: TRBJ2-1
v_gene: TRBV2

CDR3aa: CASSPRTSGSTGELFF
CDR3nt: TGTGCCAGTAGTCCACGGACTAGCGGGAGCACCGGGGAGCTGTTTTTT
len: 16
abundance: -
d_gene: TRBD2
j_gene: TRBJ2-2
v_gene: TRBV19

CDR3aa: CASSVGSKTQYF
CDR3nt: TGTGCCAGCAGCGTCGGATCGAAGACCCAGTACTTC
len: 12
abundance: -
d_gene: -
j_gene: TRBJ2-5
v_gene: TRBV7-2

CDR3aa: CASSLAGPNTGELFF
CDR3nt: TGCGCCAGCAGCTTAGCGGGACCGAACACCGGGGAGCTGTTTTTT
len: 15
abundance: -
d_gene: TRBD2
j_gene: TRBJ2-2
v_gene: TRBV5-1

CDR3aa: CASSLAAGAYKNIQYF
CDR3nt: TGTGCCAGCAGCTTGGCCGCAGGGGCATACAAAAACATTCAGTACTTC
len: 16
abundance: -
d_gene: -
j_gene: TRBJ2-4
v_gene: TRBV5-4